Listed here is a single T cell receptor (beta chain). Its antigen is not identified. Germline-derived CDR1 and CDR2 are KGHDR and SFDVKD. There are 16 residues in the CDR3. J gave up 5 bases and V 4 bases, and 7 bases lay outside the gene matches. The data are from a study of post-analysis software for immune sequencing data. The overall study: The disease courses covered relapsing-remitting, secondary progressive and progressive-relapsing multiple sclerosis.

Study outcomes and limitations: The normalized Chao1 diversity of multiple sclerosis patients was significantly lower than that of controls. TRBV5-6, TRBV5-1 and TRBV20-1 belonged to a set of roughly five TRBV segments that were more frequent in patients than controls.

Libraries were made from TCR beta cDNA, and they carried unique molecular identifiers. TCRdb independently ran MiXCR on the PCR reads; one entry per CDR3 protein. The profile shows roughly 600,000 distinct CDR3 sequences, around 40% of them singletons. This clonotype originated in a girl aged 10-17 years with multiple sclerosis. The chain links TRBV24-1 to TRBJ2-1; TRBD2 matches at 10 bases. Sequencing input: blood. CDR3: CATSELTSGINNEQFF. In nucleotides, the CDR3 is TGTGCCACCAGTGAGCTTACTAGCGGGATTAACAATGAGCAGTTCTTC.